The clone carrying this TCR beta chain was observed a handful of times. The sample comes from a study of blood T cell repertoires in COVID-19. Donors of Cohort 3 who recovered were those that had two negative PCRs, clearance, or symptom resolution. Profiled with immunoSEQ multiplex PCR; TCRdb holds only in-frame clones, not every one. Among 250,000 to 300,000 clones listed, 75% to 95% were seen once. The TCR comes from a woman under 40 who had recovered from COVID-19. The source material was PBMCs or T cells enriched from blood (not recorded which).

CDR3 sequence (DNA): TGTGCCAGCAGTGACCTACAGGGCACCTACGAGCAGTACTTC. Protein: CASSDLQGTYEQYF. The rearrangement links TRBV6-2 or TRBV6-3 to TRBJ2-7; weak D call: TRBD1 (6 bases). The CDR3 contains 14 residues. Germline V gene sequence: CDR1 MNHEY, CDR2 SVGEGT. The V end was cut by 5 bases, the J end by 2 bases, with 13 bases between.